This is a list of T cell receptor beta chains from one sample in a study of blood T cell repertoires in COVID-19. Assay: immunoSEQ multiplex PCR; the TCRdb copy retains only in-frame clones and omits some. The top ten hold 3% to 3.5% of the sample, which has 250,000 or so clones, over 70% seen once. The specimen sequenced was peripheral blood. These receptors were collected from a woman older than 75 with acute or convalescent COVID-19. The CDR3 runs from the conserved cysteine through the conserved F or W. D genes are given only for firm matches. Expanded clones are given a class, and other clones once, few, many or no size at all.

d_gene	v_gene	abundance	j_gene	len	CDR3aa	CDR3nt
-	TRBV4-2	-	TRBJ2-5	14	CASSQDLRGETQYF	TGTGCCAGCAGCCAAGATCTTAGGGGGGAGACCCAGTACTTC
-	TRBV7-9	-	TRBJ2-5	12	CASSRYMETQYF	TGTGCCAGCAGCCGTTACATGGAGACCCAGTACTTC
-	TRBV11-2	-	TRBJ2-6	15	CASSLDSAGANVLTF	TGTGCCAGCAGCTTGGACAGCGCTGGGGCCAACGTCCTGACTTTC
-	TRBV9	-	TRBJ1-6	14	CASSAQGNNSPLHF	TGTGCCAGCAGCGCTCAGGGGAATAATTCACCCCTCCACTTT
TRBD2	TRBV7-3	-	TRBJ2-1	17	CASSRTGTSGGDSEQFF	TGTGCCAGCAGCCGGACCGGGACTAGCGGGGGGGATAGTGAGCAGTTCTTC
-	TRBV28	-	TRBJ1-1	14	CASSPPTRNTEAFF	TGTGCCAGCAGTCCCCCCACGCGGAACACTGAAGCTTTCTTT
-	TRBV6-5	-	TRBJ1-2	15	CASSQPGLLPGGYTF	TGTGCCAGCAGCCAACCGGGACTCCTTCCGGGGGGCTACACCTTC
TRBD1	TRBV4-1	-	TRBJ1-4	15	CASSQSDRGHEKLFF	TGCGCCAGCAGCCAGTCGGACAGGGGGCATGAAAAACTGTTTTTT
-	TRBV6-5	few	TRBJ1-4	16	CASSYSSGNLKEKLFF	TGTGCCAGCAGTTACTCTTCAGGGAATTTGAAAGAAAAACTGTTTTTT
TRBD1	TRBV5-1	-	TRBJ1-1	15	CASSLEGASYTEAFF	TGCGCCAGCAGCTTAGAGGGGGCGAGTTATACTGAAGCTTTCTTT
TRBD1	TRBV9	-	TRBJ1-1	14	CASSRQGQNTEAFF	TGTGCCAGCAGCCGACAGGGACAAAACACTGAAGCTTTCTTT
TRBD1	TRBV19	few	TRBJ1-5	16	CASSIRTGDSNQPQHF	TGTGCCAGTAGTATAAGGACAGGCGATAGCAATCAGCCCCAGCATTTT
-	TRBV10-1	-	TRBJ2-5	13	CASSEDRRETQYF	TGCGCCAGCAGTGAGGACAGACGGGAGACCCAGTACTTC
-	TRBV2	-	TRBJ2-5	11	CASSPQETQYF	TGTGCCAGCAGCCCACAAGAGACCCAGTACTTC
TRBD1	TRBV5-1	-	TRBJ1-6	14	CASSLAGGWSPLHF	TGCGCCAGCAGCTTGGCAGGGGGCTGGTCACCCCTCCACTTT
TRBD2	TRBV7-9	-	TRBJ2-7	19	CASTQEGSGLAGAALEQYF	TGTGCCAGCACCCAAGAGGGTAGCGGACTAGCGGGGGCCGCCCTCGAGCAGTACTTC
TRBD2	TRBV28	-	TRBJ2-1	16	CASSLSSGRARNEQFF	TGTGCCAGCAGTTTATCGAGCGGGAGGGCCAGGAATGAGCAGTTCTTC